The TCR beta chain under discussion was sequenced for a study of blood T cells in healthy people across ages. This clonotype appeared a few times. V was clipped by 1 base and J by 6 bases; unmatched bases: 2. CDR3 length: 14 amino acids. CDR1 and CDR2 (germline): LGHNA, YSLEER. The use of a sample-barcoded 5' primer and a J-beta primer mix characterized a second PCR of 7 to 11 cycles. TCRdb fed the 5' RACE reads into MiXCR, producing one record per CDR3 protein. The sample records about 1.5 million distinct CDR3 sequences, roughly two fifths being singletons. Sequencing was done on a sample of blood. V gene TRBV4-3 combines with J gene TRBJ2-3; 9 bases match TRBD2. The source is a woman under 30 in good health. The CDR3 is CASSQGGGEDTQYF. The CDR3 nucleotides read TGCGCCAGCAGCCAAGGCGGGGGGGAGGATACGCAGTATTTT.